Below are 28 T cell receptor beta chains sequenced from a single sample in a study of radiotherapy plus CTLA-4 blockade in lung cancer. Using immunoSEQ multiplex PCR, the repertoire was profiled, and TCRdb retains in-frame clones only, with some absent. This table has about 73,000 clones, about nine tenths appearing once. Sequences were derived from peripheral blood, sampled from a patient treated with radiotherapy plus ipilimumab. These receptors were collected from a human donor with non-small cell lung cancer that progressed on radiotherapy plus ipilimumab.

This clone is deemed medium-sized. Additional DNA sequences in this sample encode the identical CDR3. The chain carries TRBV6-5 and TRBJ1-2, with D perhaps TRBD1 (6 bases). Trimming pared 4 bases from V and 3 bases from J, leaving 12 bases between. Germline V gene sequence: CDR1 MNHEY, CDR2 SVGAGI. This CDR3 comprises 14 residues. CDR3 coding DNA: TGTGCCAGCAGTTCTCTACAGGGACACTATGGCTACACCTTC. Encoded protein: CASSSLQGHYGYTF.

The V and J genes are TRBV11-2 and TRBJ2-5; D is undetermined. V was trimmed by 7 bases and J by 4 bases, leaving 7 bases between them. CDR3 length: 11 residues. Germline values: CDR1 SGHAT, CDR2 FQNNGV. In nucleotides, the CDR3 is TGTGCCAGCACAGCTTCAGAGACCCAGTACTTC. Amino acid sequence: CASTASETQYF.

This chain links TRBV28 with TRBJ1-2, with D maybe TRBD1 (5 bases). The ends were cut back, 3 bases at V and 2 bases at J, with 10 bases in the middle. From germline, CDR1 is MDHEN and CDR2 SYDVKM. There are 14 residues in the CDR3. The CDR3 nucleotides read TGTGCCAGCAGTTTTTCTAGACAGAACTATGGCTACACCTTC. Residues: CASSFSRQNYGYTF.

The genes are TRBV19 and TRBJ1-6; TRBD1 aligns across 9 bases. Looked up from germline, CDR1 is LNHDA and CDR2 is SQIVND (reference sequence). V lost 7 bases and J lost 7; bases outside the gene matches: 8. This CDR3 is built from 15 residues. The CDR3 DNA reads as TGTGCCAGTACCCTTTCCGGGACAGGGAATTCACCCCTCCACTTT. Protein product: CASTLSGTGNSPLHF.

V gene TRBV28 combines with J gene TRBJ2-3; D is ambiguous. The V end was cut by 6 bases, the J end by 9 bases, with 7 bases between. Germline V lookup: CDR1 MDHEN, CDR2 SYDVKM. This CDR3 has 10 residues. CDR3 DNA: TGTGCCAGCAGGGGGTCGACGCAGTATTTT. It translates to CASRGSTQYF. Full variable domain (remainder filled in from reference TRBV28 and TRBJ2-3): DVKVTQSSRYLVKRTGEKVFLECVQDMDHENMFWYRQDPGLGLRLIYFSYDVKMKEKGDIPEGYSVSREKKERFSLILESASTNQTSMYLCASRGSTQYFGPGTRLTVL.

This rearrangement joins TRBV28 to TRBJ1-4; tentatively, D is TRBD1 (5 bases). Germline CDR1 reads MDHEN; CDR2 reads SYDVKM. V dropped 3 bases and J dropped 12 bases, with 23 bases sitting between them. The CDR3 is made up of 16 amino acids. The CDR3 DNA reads TGTGCCAGCAGTTTCGGGGGACCTCGGTTTGAAGTGGAACTGTTTTTT. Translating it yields CASSFGGPRFEVELFF.

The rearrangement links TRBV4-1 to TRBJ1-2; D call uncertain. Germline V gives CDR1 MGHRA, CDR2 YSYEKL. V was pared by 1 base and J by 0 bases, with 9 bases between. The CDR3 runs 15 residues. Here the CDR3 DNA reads TGCGCCAGCAGCCAAGTGATGCGGGCTAACTATGGCTACACCTTC. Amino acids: CASSQVMRANYGYTF.

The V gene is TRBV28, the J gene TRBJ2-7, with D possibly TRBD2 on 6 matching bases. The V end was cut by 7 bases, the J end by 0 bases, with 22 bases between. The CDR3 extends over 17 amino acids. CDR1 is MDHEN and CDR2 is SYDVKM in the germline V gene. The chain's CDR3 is CASTSSPLAASSYEQYF. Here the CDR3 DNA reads TGTGCCAGCACCTCCTCCCCACTAGCCGCGAGCTCCTACGAGCAGTACTTC.

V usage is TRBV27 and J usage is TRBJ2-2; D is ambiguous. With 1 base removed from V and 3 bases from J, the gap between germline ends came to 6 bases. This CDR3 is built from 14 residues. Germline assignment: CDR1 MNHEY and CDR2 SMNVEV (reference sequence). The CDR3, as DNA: TGTGCCAGCAGTTTATGGGCGTACACCGGGGAGCTGTTTTTT. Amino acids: CASSLWAYTGELFF.

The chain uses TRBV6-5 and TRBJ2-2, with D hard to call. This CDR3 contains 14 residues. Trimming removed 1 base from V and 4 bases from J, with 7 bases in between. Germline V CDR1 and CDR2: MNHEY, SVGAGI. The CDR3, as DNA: TGTGCCAGCAGTTACTTTGCCGCCACCGGGGAGCTGTTTTTT. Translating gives CASSYFAATGELFF.

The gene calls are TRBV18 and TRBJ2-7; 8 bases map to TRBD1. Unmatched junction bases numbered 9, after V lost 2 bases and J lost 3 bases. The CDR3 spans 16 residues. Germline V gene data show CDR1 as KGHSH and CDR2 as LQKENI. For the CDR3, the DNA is TGTGCCAGCTCACCAGTCCAAGGACAGGGTCGCTACGAGCAGTACTTC. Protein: CASSPVQGQGRYEQYF.

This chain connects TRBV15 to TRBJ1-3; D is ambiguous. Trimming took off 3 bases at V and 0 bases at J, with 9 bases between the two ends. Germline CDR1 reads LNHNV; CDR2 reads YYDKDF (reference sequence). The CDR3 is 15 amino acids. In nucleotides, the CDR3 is TGTGCCACCAGCAGCCGTAGAGGCTCTGGAAACACCATATATTTT. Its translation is CATSSRRGSGNTIYF.

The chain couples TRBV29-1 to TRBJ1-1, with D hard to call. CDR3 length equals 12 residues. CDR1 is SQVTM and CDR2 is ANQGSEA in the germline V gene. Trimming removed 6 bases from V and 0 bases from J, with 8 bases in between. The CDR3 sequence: CSVAPMNTEAFF. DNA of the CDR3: TGCAGCGTGGCGCCGATGAACACTGAAGCTTTCTTT.

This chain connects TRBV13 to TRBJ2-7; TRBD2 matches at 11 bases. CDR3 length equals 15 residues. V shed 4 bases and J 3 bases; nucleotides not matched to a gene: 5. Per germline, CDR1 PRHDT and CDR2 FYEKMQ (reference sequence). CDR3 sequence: CASSSPGLAVYEQYF. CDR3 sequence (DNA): TGTGCCAGCAGCTCACCGGGACTAGCGGTCTACGAGCAGTACTTC.

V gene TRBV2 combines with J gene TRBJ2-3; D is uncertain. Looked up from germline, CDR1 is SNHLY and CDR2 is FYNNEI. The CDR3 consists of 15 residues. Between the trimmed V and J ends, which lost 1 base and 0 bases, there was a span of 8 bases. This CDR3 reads CASSEGDASTDTQYF. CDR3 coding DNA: TGTGCCAGCAGTGAAGGAGATGCTAGCACAGATACGCAGTATTTT.

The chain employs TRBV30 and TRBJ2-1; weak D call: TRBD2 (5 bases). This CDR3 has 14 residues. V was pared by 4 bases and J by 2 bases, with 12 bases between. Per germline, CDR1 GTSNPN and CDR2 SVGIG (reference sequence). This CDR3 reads CAWTGNLPYNEQFF. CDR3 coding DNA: TGTGCCTGGACCGGGAACCTACCCTACAATGAGCAGTTCTTC.

This chain's CDR3 is CASSPGTGGWETQYF. The CDR3 DNA is TGTGCCAGCAGCCCCGGGACAGGGGGTTGGGAGACCCAGTACTTC. This rearrangement joins TRBV6-5 to TRBJ2-5; 11 bases line up with TRBD1. The germline CDR1 and CDR2 sequences are MNHEY and SVGAGI. The CDR3 totals 15 residues. J lost 5 bases, V lost 6 bases, and 8 bases had no gene match.

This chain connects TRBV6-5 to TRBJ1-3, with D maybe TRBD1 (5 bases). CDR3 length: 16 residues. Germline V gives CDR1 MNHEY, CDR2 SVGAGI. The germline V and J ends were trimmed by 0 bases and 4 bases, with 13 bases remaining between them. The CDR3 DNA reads TGTGCCAGCAGTTACTCGTTTTCAGGGATCGGAAACACCATATATTTT. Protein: CASSYSFSGIGNTIYF.

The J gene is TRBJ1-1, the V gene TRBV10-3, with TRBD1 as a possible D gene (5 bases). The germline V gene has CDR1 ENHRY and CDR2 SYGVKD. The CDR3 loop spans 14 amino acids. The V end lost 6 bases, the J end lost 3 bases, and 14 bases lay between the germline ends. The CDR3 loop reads CAIRTGLGDTEAFF. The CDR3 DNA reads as TGTGCCATCAGGACGGGACTAGGGGACACTGAAGCTTTCTTT.

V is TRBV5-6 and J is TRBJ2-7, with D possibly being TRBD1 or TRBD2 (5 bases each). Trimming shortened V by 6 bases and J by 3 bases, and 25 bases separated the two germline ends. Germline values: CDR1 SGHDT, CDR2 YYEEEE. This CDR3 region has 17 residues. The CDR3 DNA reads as TGTGCCAGCACCAGGGACGACCTTGCCGTCAAATTCTACGAGCAGTACTTC. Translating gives CASTRDDLAVKFYEQYF.

Here the CDR3 DNA reads TGTGCCAGCAGGGTTTTGTATCAGCCCCAGCATTTT. It yields the protein CASRVLYQPQHF. The chain links TRBV28 to TRBJ1-5, with D unclear. This CDR3 region has 12 residues. Trimming took off 6 bases at V and 5 bases at J, with 8 bases between the two ends. CDR1 and CDR2 (germline): MDHEN, SYDVKM.

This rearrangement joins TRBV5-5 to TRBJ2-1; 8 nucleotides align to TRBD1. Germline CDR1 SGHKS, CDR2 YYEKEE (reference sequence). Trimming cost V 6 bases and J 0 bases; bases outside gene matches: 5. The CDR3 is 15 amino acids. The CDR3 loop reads CASIATGGSYNEQFF. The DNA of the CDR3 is TGTGCCAGCATCGCCACAGGGGGCTCCTACAATGAGCAGTTCTTC.

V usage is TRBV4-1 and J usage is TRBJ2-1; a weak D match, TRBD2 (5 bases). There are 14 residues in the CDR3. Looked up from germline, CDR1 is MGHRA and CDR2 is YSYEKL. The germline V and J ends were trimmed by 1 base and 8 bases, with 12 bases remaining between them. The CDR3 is CASSQVGSGDEQFF. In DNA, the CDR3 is TGCGCCAGCAGCCAAGTTGGGAGTGGCGATGAGCAGTTCTTC.

CDR3 in DNA: TGCGCCAGCACCAACCGGGACAGGGGTGAGGCCGAGCAGTACTTC. Protein: CASTNRDRGEAEQYF. This rearrangement joins TRBV5-1 to TRBJ2-7, with TRBD1 matching 10 bases. CDR3 length: 15 residues. J lost 6 bases, V lost 6 bases, and 12 bases had no gene match. Germline values: CDR1 SGHRS, CDR2 YFSETQ.

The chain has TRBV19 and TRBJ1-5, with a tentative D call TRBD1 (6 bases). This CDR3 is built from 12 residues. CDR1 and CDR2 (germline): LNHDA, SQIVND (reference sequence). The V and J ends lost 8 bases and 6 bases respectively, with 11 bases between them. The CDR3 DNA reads TGTGCCAGTGAAGGGGGGATTCAGCCCCAGCATTTT. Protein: CASEGGIQPQHF.

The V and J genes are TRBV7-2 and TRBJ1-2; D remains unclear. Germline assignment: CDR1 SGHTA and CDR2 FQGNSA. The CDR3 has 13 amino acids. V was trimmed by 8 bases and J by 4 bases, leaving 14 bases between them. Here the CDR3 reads CASDKGFRYGYTF. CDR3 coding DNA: TGTGCCAGCGATAAGGGATTTCGCTATGGCTACACCTTC.

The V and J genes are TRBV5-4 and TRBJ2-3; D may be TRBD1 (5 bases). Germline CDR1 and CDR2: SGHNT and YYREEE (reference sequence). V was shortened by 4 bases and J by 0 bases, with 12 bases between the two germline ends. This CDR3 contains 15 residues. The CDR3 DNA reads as TGTGCCAGCAGCGATAAGGGGATAAGCACAGATACGCAGTATTTT. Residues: CASSDKGISTDTQYF.

The chain's CDR3 is CASTSTIRKGASDRGLCGYTF. The CDR3 DNA is TGCGCCAGCACATCTACGATACGGAAGGGGGCCTCGGACAGGGGATTATGTGGCTACACCTTC. The V and J genes are TRBV10-1 and TRBJ1-2; 9 nucleotides agree with TRBD1. Germline values: CDR1 WNHNN, CDR2 SYGVQD (reference sequence). The CDR3 consists of 21 residues. V was pared by 7 bases and J by 7 bases, with 31 bases of the junction left unmatched.